The rows below give T cell receptor beta chains drawn from one sample of a study of blood T cell repertoires in COVID-19. Here immunoSEQ multiplex PCR was the method, and the copy in TCRdb shows in-frame clones only, minus some. The sample carries 60,000 to 70,000 clones, 70% to 85% recorded once. Sample: peripheral blood. These receptors all stem from a human donor in a cohort sampled during active COVID-19. CDR3s include the opening cysteine and the closing phenylalanine or tryptophan. The D gene is left open where the match is weak. Size is omitted from some rows. Given values are once, few, many or a class for expanded clones.

v_call	d_call	j_call	clone_size	cdr3_aa	cdr3_nt
TRBV5-1	.	TRBJ1-3	.	CASSSGGTSGNTIYF	TGCGCCAGCAGCTCCGGAGGTACCTCTGGAAACACCATATATTTT
TRBV3-1/TRBV3-2	TRBD1	TRBJ2-7	.	CASSQAGPCGKRDRGSHEQYF	TGTGCCAGCAGCCAAGCTGGTCCATGCGGGAAAAGGGACAGGGGCTCTCACGAGCAGTACTTC
TRBV4-2	TRBD2	TRBJ2-2	.	CASSQELGDYLSNTGELFF	TGTGCCAGCAGCCAGGAACTTGGGGACTACCTTTCGAACACCGGGGAGCTGTTTTTT
TRBV5-6	TRBD2	TRBJ2-4	.	CASSFGRVAKNIQYF	TGTGCCAGCAGCTTCGGGAGGGTGGCCAAAAACATTCAGTACTTC
TRBV2	TRBD1	TRBJ2-7	.	CASQLYGTGTYEQYF	TGTGCCAGCCAACTTTACGGGACAGGGACTTACGAGCAGTACTTC
TRBV19	TRBD1	TRBJ1-5	.	CASTVGAGGQPQHF	TGTGCCAGTACCGTCGGGGCAGGGGGTCAGCCCCAGCATTTT
TRBV7-9	TRBD1	TRBJ1-1	.	CASSLGLGQGAAGTEAFF	TGTGCCAGCAGCTTAGGGCTGGGACAGGGGGCAGCGGGAACTGAAGCTTTCTTT
TRBV30	.	TRBJ1-2	.	CAWRGRAAGYTF	TGTGCCTGGAGAGGCAGGGCGGCTGGCTACACCTTC
TRBV30	.	TRBJ2-7	.	CAWSVLVGLEQYF	TGTGCCTGGAGTGTACTAGTAGGGCTCGAGCAGTACTTC
TRBV6-5	.	TRBJ2-7	few	CASSDTQGWQYF	TGTGCCAGCAGCGATACACAGGGATGGCAGTACTTC
TRBV5-4	TRBD2	TRBJ2-5	.	CASSPRTSGGQETQYF	TGTGCCAGCAGCCCCCGGACTAGCGGGGGCCAAGAGACCCAGTACTTC
TRBV5-4	TRBD2	TRBJ2-2	.	CASSFRGGANTGELFF	TGTGCCAGCAGCTTTCGCGGGGGAGCGAACACCGGGGAGCTGTTTTTT
TRBV24-1	.	TRBJ2-5	once	CATSDARGAETQYF	TGTGCCACCAGTGACGCTAGAGGCGCCGAGACCCAGTACTTC
TRBV5-5	.	TRBJ2-1	.	CASSPGDRVGEQFF	TGTGCCAGCAGCCCAGGGGATCGGGTTGGTGAGCAGTTCTTC
TRBV7-8	TRBD1	TRBJ1-5	.	CASSLGARGIQPQHF	TGTGCCAGCAGCTTAGGGGCCAGGGGGATTCAGCCCCAGCATTTT
TRBV6-5	.	TRBJ1-6	few	CASSFQGSPLHF	TGTGCCAGCAGTTTCCAGGGGTCACCCCTCCACTTT